The rows below give T cell receptor beta chains drawn from one sample of a study of cytomegalovirus exposure and HLA in healthy donors. Clones were sequenced by immunoSEQ multiplex PCR, and TCRdb holds only the in-frame ones, with some missing. The sample records around 180,000 clones, approximately 80% being singletons. What was sequenced was PBMCs. The receptors shown here come from a man aged 60 to 75 in good health and CMV-seronegative. Each CDR3 is given with its conserved first and last residue. D genes are given only for firm matches.

d_gene: TRBD1; v_gene: TRBV7-9; len: 12; CDR3aa: CSSSPGTAQAFF
d_gene: TRBD2; v_gene: TRBV13; len: 13; CDR3aa: CASSQSGRGEQYF
d_gene: -; v_gene: TRBV9; len: 14; CDR3aa: CASSVVGGQETQYF
d_gene: -; v_gene: TRBV9; len: 19; CDR3aa: CASSVARGRGNGANYGYTF
d_gene: TRBD1; v_gene: TRBV16; len: 15; CDR3aa: CASSALRTGNTEAFF
d_gene: -; v_gene: TRBV5-5; len: 12; CDR3aa: CASSRDFNEQFF
d_gene: -; v_gene: TRBV18; len: 13; CDR3aa: CASSQTKNTEAFF
d_gene: -; v_gene: TRBV29-1; len: 14; CDR3aa: CSVGLGSSGSEQYF
d_gene: -; v_gene: TRBV18; len: 17; CDR3aa: CASSPPIGGTGSGELFF
d_gene: TRBD2; v_gene: TRBV4-3; len: 15; CDR3aa: CASSRTSVNTGELFF
d_gene: TRBD1; v_gene: TRBV29-1; len: 14; CDR3aa: CSVGDRLSSYEQYF
d_gene: -; v_gene: TRBV10-3; len: 16; CDR3aa: CATSRGAGALNTEAFF
d_gene: TRBD2; v_gene: TRBV5-4; len: 14; CDR3aa: CASSPSGRAHEQYF
d_gene: TRBD1; v_gene: TRBV10-3; len: 14; CDR3aa: CAISTDRGLEEQYF
d_gene: -; v_gene: TRBV4-1; len: 14; CDR3aa: CASSQDRTADTQYF
d_gene: TRBD2; v_gene: TRBV5-4; len: 18; CDR3aa: CASSLGSGSIKSKNEQFF
d_gene: TRBD2; v_gene: TRBV10-3; len: 19; CDR3aa: CAISVYGTSGRDGEETQYF
d_gene: -; v_gene: TRBV9; len: 16; CDR3aa: CASSVGKAGPGDTQYF
d_gene: TRBD2; v_gene: TRBV6-1; len: 17; CDR3aa: CASSDLAGGLNTGELFF
d_gene: TRBD1; v_gene: TRBV2; len: 15; CDR3aa: CASSELTQGDEKLFF
d_gene: TRBD1; v_gene: TRBV10-3; len: 15; CDR3aa: CAISFDRGQSTEAFF
d_gene: TRBD1; v_gene: TRBV18; len: 16; CDR3aa: CASSPQKDRVDSPLHF
d_gene: TRBD1; v_gene: TRBV6-1; len: 15; CDR3aa: CASTQEGQGAYEQYF
d_gene: TRBD1; v_gene: TRBV10-3; len: 15; CDR3aa: CAAAPDRSSGNTIYF
d_gene: -; v_gene: TRBV7-2; len: 13; CDR3aa: CASSTDQGETQYF
d_gene: -; v_gene: TRBV5-1; len: 15; CDR3aa: CASSLGGRGTYGYTF
d_gene: -; v_gene: TRBV2; len: 15; CDR3aa: CASSESLSETYEQYF
d_gene: TRBD2; v_gene: TRBV18; len: 15; CDR3aa: CASSPRLAGQETQYF
d_gene: TRBD1; v_gene: TRBV5-1; len: 15; CDR3aa: CASSLGRQGPGELFF
d_gene: TRBD1; v_gene: TRBV5-1; len: 15; CDR3aa: CASSARQGSRYEQYF
d_gene: -; v_gene: TRBV9; len: 17; CDR3aa: CASSGYRVAHSGNTIYF
d_gene: TRBD2; v_gene: TRBV6-4; len: 15; CDR3aa: CASSYGGGVQETQYF
d_gene: TRBD1; v_gene: TRBV15; len: 12; CDR3aa: CATSRVRTGAFF
d_gene: -; v_gene: TRBV7-8; len: 12; CDR3aa: CASSLRVYEQYF
d_gene: -; v_gene: TRBV7-2; len: 13; CDR3aa: CASSLGALETQYF
d_gene: TRBD1; v_gene: TRBV30; len: 16; CDR3aa: CAWSVQKTTGDTEAFF
d_gene: -; v_gene: TRBV30; len: 16; CDR3aa: CAWSLTNSISGNTIYF
d_gene: -; v_gene: TRBV6-1; len: 14; CDR3aa: CASSETGLNYGYPF
d_gene: TRBD2; v_gene: TRBV9; len: 15; CDR3aa: CASSETSGSYNEQFF
d_gene: -; v_gene: TRBV14; len: 14; CDR3aa: CASSRGRVSGEAFF
d_gene: TRBD1; v_gene: TRBV2; len: 12; CDR3aa: CARGQGADIQYF
d_gene: TRBD2; v_gene: TRBV29-1; len: 13; CDR3aa: CSVLAGKTYEQYF
d_gene: -; v_gene: TRBV18; len: 13; CDR3aa: CASSPMGGEKLFF
d_gene: -; v_gene: TRBV5-1; len: 14; CDR3aa: CASSFGQPTGELFF
d_gene: TRBD1; v_gene: TRBV19; len: 18; CDR3aa: CASSSVPGQARFFAEAFF
d_gene: TRBD2; v_gene: TRBV2; len: 15; CDR3aa: CAASLSSGGAAEQYF
d_gene: -; v_gene: TRBV27; len: 14; CDR3aa: CASSFARFGNEQFF
d_gene: -; v_gene: TRBV15; len: 15; CDR3aa: CATSSGFDSYNEQFF
d_gene: -; v_gene: TRBV29-1; len: 13; CDR3aa: CSVFISSGNTIYF
d_gene: -; v_gene: TRBV5-1; len: 12; CDR3aa: CASRRDTGELFF
d_gene: TRBD1; v_gene: TRBV10-2; len: 18; CDR3aa: CASSETRDRGQGDYGYTF
d_gene: -; v_gene: TRBV19; len: 13; CDR3aa: CASSIDQGVSYTF
d_gene: -; v_gene: TRBV30; len: 14; CDR3aa: CAWTRGAATYGYTF
d_gene: -; v_gene: TRBV7-2; len: 12; CDR3aa: CASSLDTYEQYF
d_gene: -; v_gene: TRBV18; len: 14; CDR3aa: CASSPQARGETQYF
d_gene: TRBD1; v_gene: TRBV5-6; len: 18; CDR3aa: CASSSLPGQGDFGETQYF
d_gene: -; v_gene: TRBV27; len: 11; CDR3aa: CASSSVYEQFF
d_gene: -; v_gene: TRBV29-1; len: 14; CDR3aa: CSVRAASNDSPLHF